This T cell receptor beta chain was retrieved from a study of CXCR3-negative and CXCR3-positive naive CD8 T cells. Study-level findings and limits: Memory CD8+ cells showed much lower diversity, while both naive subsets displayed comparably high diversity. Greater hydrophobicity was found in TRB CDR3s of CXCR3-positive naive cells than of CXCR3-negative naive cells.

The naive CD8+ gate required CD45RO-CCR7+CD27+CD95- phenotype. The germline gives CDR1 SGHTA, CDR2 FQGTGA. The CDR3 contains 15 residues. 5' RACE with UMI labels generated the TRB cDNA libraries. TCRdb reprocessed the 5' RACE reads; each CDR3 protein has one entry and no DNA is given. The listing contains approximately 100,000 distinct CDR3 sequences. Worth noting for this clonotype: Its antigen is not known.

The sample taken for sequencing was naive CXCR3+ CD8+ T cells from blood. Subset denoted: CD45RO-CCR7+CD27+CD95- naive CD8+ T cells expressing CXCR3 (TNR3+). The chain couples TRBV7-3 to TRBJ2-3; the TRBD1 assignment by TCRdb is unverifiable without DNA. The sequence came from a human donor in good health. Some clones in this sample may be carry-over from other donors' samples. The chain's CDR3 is CASSLIGGRTDTQYF.